Listed here are 14 T cell receptor beta chains from one sample, sequenced in a study of CXCR4 blockade with PD-1 therapy in pancreatic cancer. Produced via immunoSEQ multiplex PCR; TCRdb's table is partial and in-frame only. The sample consists of fewer than 3,000 clones, 40% of them appearing once. The sample consisted of tumor tissue. The receptors were gathered from a human donor with pancreatic ductal adenocarcinoma.

The CDR3 reads CASSHSAATSGAPEKTQYF. The CDR3 DNA reads as TGCGCCAGCAGCCATTCCGCGGCTACTAGCGGGGCCCCGGAGAAGACCCAGTACTTC. The chain couples TRBV1 to TRBJ2-5; the DNA was not compared with TRBD2, the D call given in the table. TRBV1 is annotated as a pseudogene. CDR3 length: 19 amino acids.

This clone appeared a few times. This CDR3 is CASMLLAGGADTQYF. CDR3 in DNA: TGTGCCAGCATGTTACTAGCGGGAGGTGCAGATACGCAGTATTTT. The V call is TRBV6-8, the J call TRBJ2-3; TRBD2 agrees at 12 bases. Trimming took 7 bases from V and 4 from J; bases not matched to a gene: 6. CDR1 MNHGY and CDR2 SAAAGT come from the germline V gene. This CDR3 is 15 amino acids long.

This clone was seen a handful of times. J is TRBJ2-5 and V is TRBV6-1, with D unclear. The CDR3 is 12 amino acids. CDR1 and CDR2 (germline): MNHNS, SASEGT. V lost 0 bases to trimming and J lost 6 bases, with 5 bases between them. As DNA, the CDR3 is TGTGCCAGCAGTGAAGCGGAACAGACCCAGTACTTC. The encoded protein is CASSEAEQTQYF.

V gene TRBV19 combines with J gene TRBJ1-1, with D possibly matching TRBD1 (6 bases). CDR3 length equals 13 residues. V was pared by 5 bases and J by 3 bases, with 10 bases between. CDR1 and CDR2 (germline): LNHDA, SQIVND (reference sequence). The CDR3 sequence is CASSVKGDTEAFF. Written as DNA, the CDR3 is TGTGCCAGTAGTGTTAAGGGGGACACTGAAGCTTTCTTT. The full variable domain, its missing parts supplied by reference TRBV19 and TRBJ1-1, is DGGITQSPKYLFRKEGQNVTLSCEQNLNHDAMYWYRQDPGQGLRLIYYSQIVNDFQKGDIAEGYSVSREKKESFPLTVTSAQKNPTAFYLCASSVKGDTEAFFGQGTRLTVV.

This sequence joins TRBV11-3 and TRBJ1-4, with TRBD1 identical over 10 bases. CDR1 is SGHNT, CDR2 YENEEA, per germline. With 5 bases clipped from V and 7 bases from J, the junction kept 7 bases outside the gene matches. The CDR3 spans 15 residues. The CDR3 loop is CASSASGTGAEKLFF. The CDR3 DNA sequence: TGTGCCAGCAGCGCCTCCGGGACAGGGGCTGAAAAACTGTTTTTT.

This clone is labeled as medium-sized (0.01 to 0.1%). This chain links TRBV4-1 with TRBJ2-3; D is ambiguous. V was cut by 0 bases and J by 1 base, with 8 bases left in between. CDR3 length: 15 amino acids. Per germline, CDR1 MGHRA and CDR2 YSYEKL. The DNA of the CDR3 is TGCGCCAGCAGCCAAGAGGGTGCGCGCACAGATACGCAGTATTTT. Protein product: CASSQEGARTDTQYF.

The gene calls are TRBV29-1 and TRBJ2-5; 11 bases align to TRBD2. The germline V gene has CDR1 SQVTM and CDR2 ANQGSEA. This CDR3 region has 14 residues. Trimming removed 4 bases from V and 5 bases from J; junction bases left unmatched: 6. In nucleotides, the CDR3 is TGCAGCGTTGGACCGAGACTAGCGGGGGAGACCCAGTACTTC. Amino acid sequence: CSVGPRLAGETQYF.

The count of this clone is one. J is TRBJ2-3 and V is TRBV18; maybe TRBD1 (5 bases). The germline V gene has CDR1 KGHSH and CDR2 LQKENI. This CDR3 region has 14 residues. V lost 2 bases, J lost 2 bases, and 8 bases lay in between. CDR3 in DNA: TGTGCCAGCTCACCAAGTGGACACACAGATACGCAGTATTTT. It yields the protein CASSPSGHTDTQYF.

The chain couples TRBV29-1 to TRBJ2-2; the D gene is possibly TRBD1 (5 bases). V gave up 3 bases and J gave up 0 bases, with 11 bases separating them. Germline CDR1 reads SQVTM; CDR2 reads ANQGSEA. This CDR3 is built from 15 residues. For the CDR3, the DNA is TGCAGCGTTGAGCAGGGATCCGCGAACACCGGGGAGCTGTTTTTT. The encoded protein is CSVEQGSANTGELFF.

The gene calls are TRBV19 and TRBJ2-3; 8 nucleotides line up with TRBD2. The CDR3 sequence is 15 residues long. V trimming: 5 bases; J trimming: 1 base; junction bases outside the gene matches: 5. Germline CDR1 is LNHDA and CDR2 is SQIVND (reference sequence). The CDR3 region is CASSLLAAGTDTQYF. The CDR3, as DNA: TGTGCCAGTAGTCTACTAGCGGCCGGCACAGATACGCAGTATTTT.

This chain connects TRBV14 to TRBJ1-2; unclear D gene. Deletions cut 4 bases from V and 8 bases from J, with 26 bases between. The germline V gene encodes CDR1 SGHDN and CDR2 FVKESK. CDR3 length: 17 residues. CDR3 bases: TGTGCCAGCAGCCCAGTGGGAAGTCTCACCCTGGCGGGGGGCTACACCTTC. Translation gives CASSPVGSLTLAGGYTF.

J is TRBJ2-5 and V is TRBV2, with a tentative D call TRBD1 (7 bases). V gave up 5 bases and J gave up 5 bases, with 18 bases separating them. This CDR3 is 15 amino acids long. Germline CDR1 and CDR2: SNHLY and FYNNEI. CDR3 loop: CASSYTGARGETQYF. As DNA, the CDR3 is TGTGCCAGCAGTTACACAGGGGCGCGGGGTGAGACCCAGTACTTC. The full variable domain, in which reference TRBV2 and TRBJ2-5 provide the parts outside the CDR3, is EPEVTQTPSHQVTQMGQEVILRCVPISNHLYFYWYRQILGQKVEFLVSFYNNEISEKSEIFDDQFSVERPDGSNFTLKIRSTKLEDSAMYFCASSYTGARGETQYFGPGTRLLVL.

This clone showed up just a few times. This sequence joins TRBV9 and TRBJ2-5; 9 bases line up with TRBD2. Germline assignment: CDR1 SGDLS and CDR2 YYNGEE. V shed 4 bases and J 5 bases; nucleotides not matched to a gene: 15. The CDR3 has 17 residues. The CDR3 DNA is TGTGCCAGCAGCTTAGTGGCTGCGGGAGGGCCGGGGGAGACCCAGTACTTC. Its protein product is CASSLVAAGGPGETQYF.

The rearrangement links TRBV6-8 to TRBJ2-2; D remains unclear. Germline lookup yields CDR1 MNHGY and CDR2 SAAAGT. With 0 bases removed from V and 1 base from J, the gap between germline ends came to 3 bases. This CDR3 spans 14 amino acids. The CDR3 region is CASSYSRNTGELFF. The CDR3 DNA is TGTGCCAGCAGTTACTCGAGGAACACCGGGGAGCTGTTTTTT.